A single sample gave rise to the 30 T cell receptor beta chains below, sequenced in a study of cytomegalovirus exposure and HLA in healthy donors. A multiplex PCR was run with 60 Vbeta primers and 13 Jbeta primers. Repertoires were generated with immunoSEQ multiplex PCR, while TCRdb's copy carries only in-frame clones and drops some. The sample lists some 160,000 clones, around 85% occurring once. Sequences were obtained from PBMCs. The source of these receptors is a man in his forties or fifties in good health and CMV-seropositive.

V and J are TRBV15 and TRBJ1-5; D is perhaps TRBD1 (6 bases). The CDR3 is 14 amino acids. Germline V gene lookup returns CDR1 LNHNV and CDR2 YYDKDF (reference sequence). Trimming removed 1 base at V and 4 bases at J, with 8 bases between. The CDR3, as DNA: TGTGCCACCAGCAGAGGGACAGATAATCAGCCCCAGCATTTT. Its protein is CATSRGTDNQPQHF.

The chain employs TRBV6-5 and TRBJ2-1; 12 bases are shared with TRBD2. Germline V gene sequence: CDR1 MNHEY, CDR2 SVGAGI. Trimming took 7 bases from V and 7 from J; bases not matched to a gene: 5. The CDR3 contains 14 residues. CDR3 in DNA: TGTGCCAGCACCAGGACTAGCGGGATTAATGAGCAGTTCTTC. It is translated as CASTRTSGINEQFF.

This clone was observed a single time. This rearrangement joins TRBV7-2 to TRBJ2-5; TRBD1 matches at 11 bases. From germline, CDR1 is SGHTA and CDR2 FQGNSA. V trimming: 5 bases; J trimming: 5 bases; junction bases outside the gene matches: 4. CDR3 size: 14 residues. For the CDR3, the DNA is TGTGCCAGCAGCCCGGACAGGGGGCGGGAGACCCAGTACTTC. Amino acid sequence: CASSPDRGRETQYF.

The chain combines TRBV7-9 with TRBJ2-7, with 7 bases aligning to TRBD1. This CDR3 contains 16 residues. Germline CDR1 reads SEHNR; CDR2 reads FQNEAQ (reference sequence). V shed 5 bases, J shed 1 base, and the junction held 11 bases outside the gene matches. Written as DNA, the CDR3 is TGTGCCAGCAGCCCTAGGGACAGTTGGATTTCCTACGAGCAGTACTTC. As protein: CASSPRDSWISYEQYF.

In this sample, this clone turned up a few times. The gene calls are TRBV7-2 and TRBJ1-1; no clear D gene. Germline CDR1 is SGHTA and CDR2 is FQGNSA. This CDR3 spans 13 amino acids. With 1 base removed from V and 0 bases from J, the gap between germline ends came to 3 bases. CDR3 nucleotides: TGTGCCAGCAGCTTAGGTATGAACACTGAAGCTTTCTTT. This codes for CASSLGMNTEAFF.

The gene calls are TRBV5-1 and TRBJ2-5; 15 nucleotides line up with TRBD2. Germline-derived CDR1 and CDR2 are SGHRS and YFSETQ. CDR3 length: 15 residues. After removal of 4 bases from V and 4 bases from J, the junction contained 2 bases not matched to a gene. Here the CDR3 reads CASSQGLAGGETQYF. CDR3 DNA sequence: TGCGCCAGCAGCCAGGGACTAGCGGGAGGAGAGACCCAGTACTTC.

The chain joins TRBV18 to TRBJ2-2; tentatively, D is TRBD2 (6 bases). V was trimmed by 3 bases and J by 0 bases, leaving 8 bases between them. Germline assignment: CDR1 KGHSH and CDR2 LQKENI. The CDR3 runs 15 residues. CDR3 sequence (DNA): TGTGCCAGCTCACCGGCTAGCGCGAACACCGGGGAGCTGTTTTTT. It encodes CASSPASANTGELFF. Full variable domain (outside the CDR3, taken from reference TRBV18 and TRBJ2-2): NAGVMQNPRHLVRRRGQEARLRCSPMKGHSHVYWYRQLPEEGLKFMVYLQKENIIDESGMPKERFSAEFPKEGPSILRIQQVVRGDSAAYFCASSPASANTGELFFGEGSRLTVL.

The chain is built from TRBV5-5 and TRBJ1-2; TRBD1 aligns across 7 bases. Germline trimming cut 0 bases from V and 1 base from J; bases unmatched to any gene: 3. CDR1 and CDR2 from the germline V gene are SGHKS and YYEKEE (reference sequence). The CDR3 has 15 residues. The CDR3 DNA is TGTGCCAGCAGCTTGGATTCAGGGGGTAACTATGGCTACACCTTC. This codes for CASSLDSGGNYGYTF.

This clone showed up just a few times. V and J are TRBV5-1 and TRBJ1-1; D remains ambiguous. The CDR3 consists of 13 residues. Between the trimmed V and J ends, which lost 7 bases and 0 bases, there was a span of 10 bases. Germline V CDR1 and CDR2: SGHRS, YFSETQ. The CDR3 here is CASPRSMNTEAFF. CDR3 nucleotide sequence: TGCGCCAGCCCTAGGAGCATGAACACTGAAGCTTTCTTT.

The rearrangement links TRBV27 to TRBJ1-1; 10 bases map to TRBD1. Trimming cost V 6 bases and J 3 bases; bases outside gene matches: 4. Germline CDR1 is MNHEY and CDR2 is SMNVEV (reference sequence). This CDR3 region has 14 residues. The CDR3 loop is CASRADRGYTEAFF. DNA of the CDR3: TGTGCCAGCAGGGCGGACAGGGGGTACACTGAAGCTTTCTTT.

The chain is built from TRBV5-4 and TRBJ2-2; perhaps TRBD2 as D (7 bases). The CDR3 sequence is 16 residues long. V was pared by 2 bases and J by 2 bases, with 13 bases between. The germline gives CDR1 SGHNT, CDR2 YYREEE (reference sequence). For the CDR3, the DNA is TGTGCCAGCAGCTTAGAGGGGGGGAGCAACACCGGGGAGCTGTTTTTT. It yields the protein CASSLEGGSNTGELFF.

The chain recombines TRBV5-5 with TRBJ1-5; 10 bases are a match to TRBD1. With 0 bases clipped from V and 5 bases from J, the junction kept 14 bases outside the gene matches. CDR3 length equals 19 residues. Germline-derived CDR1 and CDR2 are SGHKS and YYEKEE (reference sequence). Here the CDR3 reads CASSLVGGGQGGKDQPQHF. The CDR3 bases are TGTGCCAGCAGCTTGGTAGGGGGCGGACAGGGGGGGAAGGATCAGCCCCAGCATTTT.

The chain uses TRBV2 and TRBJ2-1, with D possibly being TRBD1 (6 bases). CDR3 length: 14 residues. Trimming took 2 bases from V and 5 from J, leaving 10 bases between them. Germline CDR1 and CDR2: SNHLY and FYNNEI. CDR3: CASSETGTDNEQFF. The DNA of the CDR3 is TGTGCCAGCAGTGAAACAGGGACGGACAATGAGCAGTTCTTC.

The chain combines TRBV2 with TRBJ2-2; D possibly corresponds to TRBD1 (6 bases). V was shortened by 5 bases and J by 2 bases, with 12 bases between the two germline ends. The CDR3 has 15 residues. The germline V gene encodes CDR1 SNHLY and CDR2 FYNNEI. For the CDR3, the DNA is TGTGCCAGCAGTTTTAGACAGGTTAACACCGGGGAGCTGTTTTTT. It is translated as CASSFRQVNTGELFF.

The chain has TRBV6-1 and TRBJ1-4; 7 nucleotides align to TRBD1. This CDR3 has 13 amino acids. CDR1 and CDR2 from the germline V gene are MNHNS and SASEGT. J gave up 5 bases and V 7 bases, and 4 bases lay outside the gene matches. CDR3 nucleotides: TGTGCCAGCACTTTGACAGGGAATGAAAAACTGTTTTTT. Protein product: CASTLTGNEKLFF.

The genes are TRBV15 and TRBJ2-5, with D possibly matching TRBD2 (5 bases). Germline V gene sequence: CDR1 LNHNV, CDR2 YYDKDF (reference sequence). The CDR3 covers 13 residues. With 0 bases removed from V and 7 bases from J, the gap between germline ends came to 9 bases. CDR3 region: CATSRDRGWTQYF. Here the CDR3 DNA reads TGTGCCACCAGCAGAGATCGGGGTTGGACCCAGTACTTC.

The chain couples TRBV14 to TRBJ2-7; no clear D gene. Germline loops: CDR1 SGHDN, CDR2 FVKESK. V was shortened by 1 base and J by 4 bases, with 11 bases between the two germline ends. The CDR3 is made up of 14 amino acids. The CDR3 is CASSQGGIRYEQYF. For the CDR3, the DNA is TGTGCCAGCAGCCAAGGAGGAATTAGGTACGAGCAGTACTTC.

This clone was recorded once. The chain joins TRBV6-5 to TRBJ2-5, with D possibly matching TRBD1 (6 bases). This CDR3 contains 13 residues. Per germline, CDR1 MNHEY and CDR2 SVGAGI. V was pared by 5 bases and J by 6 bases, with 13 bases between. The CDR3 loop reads CASSIQGHQTQYF. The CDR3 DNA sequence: TGTGCCAGCAGTATACAGGGACATCAGACCCAGTACTTC.

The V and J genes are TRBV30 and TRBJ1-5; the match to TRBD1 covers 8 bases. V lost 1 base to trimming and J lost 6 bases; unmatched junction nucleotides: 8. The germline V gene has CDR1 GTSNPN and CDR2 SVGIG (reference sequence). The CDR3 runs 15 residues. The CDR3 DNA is TGTGCCTGGAGTGCCGGGACAGGCCAGGGTCAGCCCCAGCATTTT. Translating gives CAWSAGTGQGQPQHF.

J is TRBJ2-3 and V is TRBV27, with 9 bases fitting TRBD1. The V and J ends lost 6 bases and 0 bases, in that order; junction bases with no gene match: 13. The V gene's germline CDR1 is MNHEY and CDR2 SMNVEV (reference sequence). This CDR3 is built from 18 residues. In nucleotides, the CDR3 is TGTGCCAGCAGACGACAGGGGGACTGGGACCCCAGCACAGATACGCAGTATTTT. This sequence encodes CASRRQGDWDPSTDTQYF.

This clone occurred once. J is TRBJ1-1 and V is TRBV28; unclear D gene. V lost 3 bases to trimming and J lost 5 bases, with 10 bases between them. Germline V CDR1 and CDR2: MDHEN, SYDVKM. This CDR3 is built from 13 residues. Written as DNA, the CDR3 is TGTGCCAGCAGTTTGGGCCGAGGGACTGAAGCTTTCTTT. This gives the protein CASSLGRGTEAFF.

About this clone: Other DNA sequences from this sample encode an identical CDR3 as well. The CDR3 DNA reads as TGTGCCAGCACTCCCCCGGGGGTCTCCTACGAGCAGTACTTC. Protein: CASTPPGVSYEQYF. The rearrangement links TRBV6-5 to TRBJ2-7; D is possibly TRBD2 (6 bases). With 7 bases removed from V and 0 bases from J, the gap between germline ends came to 13 bases. The length of the CDR3 is 14 residues. Germline CDR1 MNHEY, CDR2 SVGAGI.

The chain's CDR3 is CASSRVYNEQFF. CDR3 nucleotides: TGTGCCAGCAGCCGAGTCTACAATGAGCAGTTCTTC. The genes are TRBV14 and TRBJ2-1; D ambiguous. Germline V lookup: CDR1 SGHDN, CDR2 FVKESK. The CDR3 has 12 amino acids. V was trimmed by 4 bases and J by 3 bases, leaving 4 bases between them.

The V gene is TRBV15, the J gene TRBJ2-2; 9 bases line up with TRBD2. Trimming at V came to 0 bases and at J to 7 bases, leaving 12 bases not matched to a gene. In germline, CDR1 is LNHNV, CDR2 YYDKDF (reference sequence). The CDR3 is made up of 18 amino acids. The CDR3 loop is CATSRDWAGGPKDGELFF. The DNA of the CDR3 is TGTGCCACCAGCAGAGATTGGGCGGGAGGGCCGAAGGACGGGGAGCTGTTTTTT.

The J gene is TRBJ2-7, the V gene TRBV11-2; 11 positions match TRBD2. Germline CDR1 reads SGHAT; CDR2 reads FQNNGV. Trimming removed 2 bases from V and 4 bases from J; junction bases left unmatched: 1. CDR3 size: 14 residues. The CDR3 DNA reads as TGTGCCAGCAGCTTAACTAGCGGGAGTTACGAGCAGTACTTC. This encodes CASSLTSGSYEQYF. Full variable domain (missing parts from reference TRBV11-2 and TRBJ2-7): EAGVAQSPRYKIIEKRQSVAFWCNPISGHATLYWYQQILGQGPKLLIQFQNNGVVDDSQLPKDRFSAERLKGVDSTLKIQPAKLEDSAVYLCASSLTSGSYEQYFGPGTRLTVT.

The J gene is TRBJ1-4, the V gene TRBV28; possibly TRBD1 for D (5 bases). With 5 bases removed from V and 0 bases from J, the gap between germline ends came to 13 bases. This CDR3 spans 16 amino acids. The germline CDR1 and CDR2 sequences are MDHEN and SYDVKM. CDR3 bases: TGTGCCAGCAGTGGGGCCCTGGGTTCAACTAATGAAAAACTGTTTTTT. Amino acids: CASSGALGSTNEKLFF.

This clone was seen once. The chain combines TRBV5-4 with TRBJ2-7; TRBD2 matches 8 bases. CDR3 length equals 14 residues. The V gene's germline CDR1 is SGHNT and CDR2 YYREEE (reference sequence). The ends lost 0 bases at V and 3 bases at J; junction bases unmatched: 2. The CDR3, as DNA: TGTGCCAGCAGCTTGGAAGCGGGAGACTACGAGCAGTACTTC. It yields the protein CASSLEAGDYEQYF.

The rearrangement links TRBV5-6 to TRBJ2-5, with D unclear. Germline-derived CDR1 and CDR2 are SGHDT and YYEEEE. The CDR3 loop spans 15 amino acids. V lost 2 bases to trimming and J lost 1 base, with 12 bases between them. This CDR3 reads CASSLPTDFQETQYF. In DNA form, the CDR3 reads TGTGCCAGCAGCTTACCTACAGATTTCCAAGAGACCCAGTACTTC.

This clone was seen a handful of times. CDR3 DNA sequence: TGTGCCAGCAGCGTAGCAGGGTATAGGACTGAAGCTTTCTTT. Amino acids: CASSVAGYRTEAFF. The chain is built from TRBV9 and TRBJ1-1, with D perhaps matching TRBD1 (5 bases). The CDR3 consists of 14 residues. Germline-derived CDR1 and CDR2 are SGDLS and YYNGEE. Trimming took 0 bases from V and 5 from J, leaving 11 bases between them. Looking up the rest from reference TRBV9 and TRBJ1-1 gives the full variable domain: DSGVTQTPKHLITATGQRVTLRCSPRSGDLSVYWYQQSLDQGLQFLIQYYNGEERAKGNILERFSAQQFPDLHSELNLSSLELGDSALYFCASSVAGYRTEAFFGQGTRLTVV.

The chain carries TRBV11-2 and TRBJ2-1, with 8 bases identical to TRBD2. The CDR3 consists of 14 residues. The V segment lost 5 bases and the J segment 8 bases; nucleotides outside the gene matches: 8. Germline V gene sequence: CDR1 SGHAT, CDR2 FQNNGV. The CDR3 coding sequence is TGTGCCAGCAGCCCCGAGCGGGAGAACGATGAGCAGTTCTTC. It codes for CASSPERENDEQFF.